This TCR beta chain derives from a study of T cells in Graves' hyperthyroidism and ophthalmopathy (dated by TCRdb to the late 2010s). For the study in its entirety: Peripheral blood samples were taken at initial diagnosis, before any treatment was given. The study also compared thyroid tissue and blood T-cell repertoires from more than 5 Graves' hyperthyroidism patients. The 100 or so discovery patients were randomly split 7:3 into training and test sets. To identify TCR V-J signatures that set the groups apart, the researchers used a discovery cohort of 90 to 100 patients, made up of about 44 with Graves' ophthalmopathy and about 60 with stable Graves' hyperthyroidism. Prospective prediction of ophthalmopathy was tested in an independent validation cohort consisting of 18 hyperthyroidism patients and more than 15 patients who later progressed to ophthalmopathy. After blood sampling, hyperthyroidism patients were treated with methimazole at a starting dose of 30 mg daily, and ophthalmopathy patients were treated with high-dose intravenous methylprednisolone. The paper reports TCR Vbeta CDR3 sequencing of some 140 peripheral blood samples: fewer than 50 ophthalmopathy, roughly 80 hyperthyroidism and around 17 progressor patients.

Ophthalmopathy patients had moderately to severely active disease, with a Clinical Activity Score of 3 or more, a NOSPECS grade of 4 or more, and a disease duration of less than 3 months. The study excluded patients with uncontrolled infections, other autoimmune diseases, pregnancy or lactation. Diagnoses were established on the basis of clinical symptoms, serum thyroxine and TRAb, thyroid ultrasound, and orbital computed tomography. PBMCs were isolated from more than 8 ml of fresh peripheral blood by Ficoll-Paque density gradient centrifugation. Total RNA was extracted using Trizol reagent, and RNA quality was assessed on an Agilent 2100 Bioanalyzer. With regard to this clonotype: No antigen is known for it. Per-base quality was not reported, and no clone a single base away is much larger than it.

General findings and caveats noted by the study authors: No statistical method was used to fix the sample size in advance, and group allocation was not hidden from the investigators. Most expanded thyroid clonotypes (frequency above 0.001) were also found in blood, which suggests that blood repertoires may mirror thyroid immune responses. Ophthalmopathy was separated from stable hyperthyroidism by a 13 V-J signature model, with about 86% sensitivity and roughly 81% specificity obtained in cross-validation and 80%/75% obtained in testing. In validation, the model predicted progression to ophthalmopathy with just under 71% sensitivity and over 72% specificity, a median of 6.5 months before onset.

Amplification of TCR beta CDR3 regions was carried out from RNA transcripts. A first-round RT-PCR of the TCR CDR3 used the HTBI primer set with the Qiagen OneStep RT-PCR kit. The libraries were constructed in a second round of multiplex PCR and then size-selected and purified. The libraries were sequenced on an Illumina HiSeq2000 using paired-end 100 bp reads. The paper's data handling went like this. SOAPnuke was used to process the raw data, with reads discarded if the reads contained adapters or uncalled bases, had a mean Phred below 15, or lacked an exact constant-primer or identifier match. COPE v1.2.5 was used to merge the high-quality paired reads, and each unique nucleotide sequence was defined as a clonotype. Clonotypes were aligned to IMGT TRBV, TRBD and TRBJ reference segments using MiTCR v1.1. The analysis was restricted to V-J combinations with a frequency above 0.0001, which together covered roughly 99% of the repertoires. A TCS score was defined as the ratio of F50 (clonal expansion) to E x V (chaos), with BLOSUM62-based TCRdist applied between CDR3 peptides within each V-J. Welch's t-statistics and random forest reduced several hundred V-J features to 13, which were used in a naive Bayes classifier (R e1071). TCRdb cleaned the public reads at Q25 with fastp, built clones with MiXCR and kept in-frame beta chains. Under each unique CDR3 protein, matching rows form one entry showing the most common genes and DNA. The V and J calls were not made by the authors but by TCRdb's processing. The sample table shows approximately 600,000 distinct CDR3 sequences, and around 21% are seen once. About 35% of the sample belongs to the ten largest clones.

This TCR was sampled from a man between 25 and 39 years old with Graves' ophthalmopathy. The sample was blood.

The DNA is as follows: TGCGCCAGCAGCCATTCTCTAGCCGCGAACACTGAAGCTTTCTTT. Its protein reads: CASSHSLAANTEAFF. The rearranged chain carries TRBV4-3 and TRBJ1-1; the D gene assignment is ambiguous. V lost 3 bases and J lost 1 base; the stretch between them is 12 bases long. The cysteine opens and the phenylalanine closes a CDR3 of 15 amino acids. Only the CDR3 part of the read is kept: 45 bases, read in frame from the first base. The germline V gene sets CDR1 to LGHNA and CDR2 to YSLEER.